The 8 T cell receptor beta chains reported below all come from one sample, sequenced in a study of OX40 agonist ivuxolimab in advanced cancers. Receptors were amplified or captured by the immunoSEQ multiplex PCR assay. TCRdb limited this immuneACCESS table to in-frame rearrangements with V and J called. A share of clones is missing; checked studies link under half to unresolved V genes, and the rest is unexplained. The sample records 57,000 or so clones, around 86% of which are singletons. The top ten clonotypes cover about 3% of the sample. The sample was CD4+ or CD8+ T cells sorted from blood, taken in a trial of the OX40 agonist ivuxolimab. The receptors were gathered from an adult with an advanced solid tumor such as melanoma, head and neck, liver or kidney cancer.

The rearrangement uses TRBV18 and TRBJ1-2; D is perhaps TRBD1 (5 bases). The germline V gene encodes CDR1 KGHSH and CDR2 LQKENI. The CDR3 is 15 amino acids. V was cut by 2 bases and J by 0 bases, with 10 bases left in between. The CDR3 DNA sequence: TGTGCCAGCTCACCAACACAGGAATCTAACTATGGCTACACCTTC. This translates into CASSPTQESNYGYTF.

This clone was detected once. The V and J genes are TRBV21-1 and TRBJ1-5. TRBV21-1 is designated a pseudogene. This CDR3 comprises 21 residues. The CDR3 DNA sequence: TGTGCCAGCAGCAAATTTCTCCCCGGGACTCTGAAACATCGTAGCAATCAGCCCCAGCATTTT. It yields the protein CASSKFLPGTLKHRSNQPQHF.

The chain joins TRBV6-5 to TRBJ1-5; TRBD1 agrees at 8 bases. The V and J ends lost 2 bases and 6 bases, in that order; junction bases with no gene match: 3. This CDR3 spans 14 amino acids. Germline assignment: CDR1 MNHEY and CDR2 SVGAGI. The CDR3 DNA sequence: TGTGCCAGCAGTTACCAGGGGGCAGGTCAGCCCCAGCATTTT. This translates into CASSYQGAGQPQHF.

The J gene is TRBJ1-1, the V gene TRBV7-6; 7 positions match TRBD1. Germline V gives CDR1 SGHVS, CDR2 FNYEAQ. J lost 4 bases, V lost 4 bases, and 3 bases had no gene match. The CDR3 length is 13 residues. CDR3 region: CASSSGQRTEAFF. The CDR3, as DNA: TGTGCCAGCAGCTCGGGACAGCGCACTGAAGCTTTCTTT.

This clone was seen just once. V gene TRBV6-4 combines with J gene TRBJ2-3; possibly TRBD2 for D (5 bases). The V end lost 5 bases, the J end lost 0 bases, and 12 bases lay between the germline ends. This CDR3 comprises 15 residues. CDR1 is MRHNA and CDR2 is SNTAGT in the germline V gene. The chain's CDR3 is CASSREPASTDTQYF. The DNA for the CDR3 is TGTGCCAGCAGTCGGGAACCGGCCAGCACAGATACGCAGTATTTT.

The rearrangement joins TRBV19 to TRBJ2-1, with 8 nucleotides matching TRBD2. Germline V CDR1 and CDR2: LNHDA, SQIVND (reference sequence). The CDR3 is 17 amino acids. After removal of 3 bases from V and 3 bases from J, the junction contained 10 bases not matched to a gene. CDR3 sequence: CASSMRAGGAIYNEQFF. CDR3 nucleotides: TGTGCCAGTAGTATGCGGGCCGGGGGGGCCATCTACAATGAGCAGTTCTTC.

V is TRBV6-5 and J is TRBJ1-2; D ambiguous. The CDR3 sequence is 15 residues long. The germline V gene encodes CDR1 MNHEY and CDR2 SVGAGI. The ends were cut back, 6 bases at V and 8 bases at J, with 22 bases in the middle. The CDR3 here is CASRQTREHTGGYTF. The CDR3 DNA sequence: TGTGCCAGCAGACAGACGCGGGAGCATACCGGGGGCTACACCTTC.

The V call is TRBV7-8, the J call TRBJ2-5; 8 bases match TRBD2. The CDR3 loop spans 14 amino acids. The germline CDR1 and CDR2 sequences are SGHVS and FQNEAQ. V lost 5 bases and J lost 5; bases outside the gene matches: 7. The CDR3 DNA follows: TGTGCCAGCAGCCCGCCCGGGGGGGAGGAGACCCAGTACTTC. This encodes CASSPPGGEETQYF.